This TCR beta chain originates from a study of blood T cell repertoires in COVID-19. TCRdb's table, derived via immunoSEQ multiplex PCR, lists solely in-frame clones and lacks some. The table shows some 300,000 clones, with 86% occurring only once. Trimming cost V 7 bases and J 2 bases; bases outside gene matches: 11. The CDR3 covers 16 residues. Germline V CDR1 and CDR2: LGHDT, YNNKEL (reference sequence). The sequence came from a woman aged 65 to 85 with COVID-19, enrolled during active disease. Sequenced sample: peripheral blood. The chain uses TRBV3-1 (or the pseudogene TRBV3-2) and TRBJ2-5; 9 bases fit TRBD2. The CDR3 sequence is CASTLAGAGGQETQYF. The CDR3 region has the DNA TGTGCCAGCACCCTCGCGGGGGCGGGGGGGCAAGAGACCCAGTACTTC.